These 8 T cell receptor beta chains were all obtained from the same sample, sequenced in a study of technical replicates of blood from a few donors. Here immunoSEQ multiplex PCR was the method, and the copy in TCRdb shows in-frame clones only, minus some. The sample consists of 55,000 to 75,000 clones, about 90% of them appearing once. Sequenced input: T cells isolated from PBMCs. The receptors shown here come from a human donor in good health.

This rearrangement joins TRBV6-6 to TRBJ1-1, with 8 bases identical to TRBD1. The CDR3 is made up of 14 amino acids. V lost 5 bases, J lost 7 bases, and 9 bases stayed unmatched. In germline, CDR1 is MNHNY, CDR2 SVGAGI (reference sequence). The CDR3 protein is CASSGRQGPHEAFF. CDR3 in DNA: TGTGCCAGCAGTGGGCGACAGGGGCCTCATGAAGCTTTCTTT.

The rearrangement uses TRBV7-8 and TRBJ2-6; D possibly corresponds to TRBD2 (5 bases). CDR1 SGHVS and CDR2 FQNEAQ come from the germline V gene. Trimming removed 0 bases at V and 0 bases at J, with 9 bases between. There are 17 residues in the CDR3. DNA for the CDR3: TGTGCCAGCAGCTTAGCGGGGAGCTACTCTGGGGCCAACGTCCTGACTTTC. Translating gives CASSLAGSYSGANVLTF.

The J gene is TRBJ2-1, the V gene TRBV28; weak D call: TRBD2 (6 bases). The CDR3 extends over 14 amino acids. V dropped 5 bases and J dropped 2 bases, with 10 bases sitting between them. Germline values: CDR1 MDHEN, CDR2 SYDVKM. CDR3 loop: CASSASAAYNEQFF. The CDR3 nucleotides are TGTGCCAGCAGTGCTAGCGCCGCCTACAATGAGCAGTTCTTC.

The chain couples TRBV28 to TRBJ2-7; 7 positions agree with TRBD1. Germline-derived CDR1 and CDR2 are MDHEN and SYDVKM. Germline trimming cut 10 bases from V and 3 bases from J; bases unmatched to any gene: 6. CDR3 size: 12 residues. CDR3 bases: TGTGCCACTGACAGGGCTAGCTACGAGCAGTACTTC. Translation gives CATDRASYEQYF. The entire variable domain, with the rest obtained from reference TRBV28 and TRBJ2-7, is as follows: DVKVTQSSRYLVKRTGEKVFLECVQDMDHENMFWYRQDPGLGLRLIYFSYDVKMKEKGDIPEGYSVSREKKERFSLILESASTNQTSMYLCATDRASYEQYFGPGTRLTVT.

The chain recombines TRBV12-5 with TRBJ2-1; D is perhaps TRBD2 (6 bases). The ends were cut back, 0 bases at V and 0 bases at J, with 12 bases in the middle. CDR3 length equals 17 residues. Per the germline V gene, CDR1 is LGHNT and CDR2 is FRNRAP. CDR3 nucleotides: TGTGCTAGTGGTTTGGTACCGGGACTGATCTCCTACAATGAGCAGTTCTTC. Its translation: CASGLVPGLISYNEQFF.

This rearrangement joins TRBV29-1 to TRBJ1-2, with no clear D. The CDR3 is 15 residues long. With 4 bases removed from V and 9 bases from J, the gap between germline ends came to 24 bases. Germline CDR1 is SQVTM and CDR2 is ANQGSEA. The CDR3 spells CSVGVEGTGMHRYTF. For the CDR3, the DNA is TGCAGCGTTGGAGTTGAGGGTACGGGGATGCATCGCTACACCTTC.

The chain has TRBV28 and TRBJ2-1; 14 bases are shared with TRBD2. The CDR3 runs to 16 residues. The V gene end was trimmed by 5 bases and the J gene end by 7 bases; junction bases not matched to a gene: 7. CDR1 is MDHEN, CDR2 SYDVKM, per germline. This CDR3 is CASSVTGTSGRNEQFF. As DNA, the CDR3 is TGTGCCAGCAGTGTCACCGGGACTAGCGGGAGAAATGAGCAGTTCTTC.

The V call is TRBV7-9, the J call TRBJ2-1, with D hard to call. The CDR3 consists of 10 residues. The V end lost 7 bases, the J end lost 11 bases, and 9 bases lay between the germline ends. Germline CDR1 and CDR2: SEHNR and FQNEAQ (reference sequence). Here the CDR3 reads CASTFPQQFF. Written as DNA, the CDR3 is TGTGCCAGCACCTTCCCTCAGCAGTTCTTC.